This T cell receptor beta chain was profiled in a study of radiation and T cells in renal cell carcinoma. The V and J ends lost 3 bases and 3 bases, in that order; junction bases with no gene match: 0. Looked up from germline, CDR1 is KGHSH and CDR2 is LQKENI. This CDR3 is 14 amino acids long. Measured with immunoSEQ multiplex PCR; TCRdb has only the in-frame clones, and not every one. The sample includes tens of thousands of clones, just under 85% of them seen just once. A single count supports this clone. Indicated time point: blood 4 weeks post-SBRT, at nephrectomy. The treatment was: 15 Gy SBRT to primary tumor, nephrectomy 4 weeks later. Nephrectomy followed 15 Gy stereotactic body radiation by 4 weeks. This renal cell carcinoma was of the clear cell type.

The sample here was blood, taken from a patient whose treatment included radiotherapy and nephrectomy. The J gene is TRBJ2-2, the V gene TRBV18; TRBD1 aligns across 8 bases. The TCR was taken from a man over 45 with renal cell carcinoma. The CDR3 DNA reads as TGTGCCAGCTCACCGGGACAGGACACCGGGGAGCTGTTTTTT. This codes for CASSPGQDTGELFF.